The rows below give T cell receptor beta chains drawn from one sample of a study of glioma-infiltrating T cells. TCRdb called the multiplex PCR reads again in MiXCR, with one record for every CDR3 protein. The repertoire holds 110,000 or so distinct CDR3 sequences, with less than 30% as singletons. The sample comprised glioma tissue, nonneoplastic brain tissue, or PBMCs (not recorded which). These receptors were obtained from a human donor with low-grade glioma or glioblastoma, undergoing nonglioma brain surgery, or in good health (not recorded which). Both conserved end residues are part of each CDR3. A D gene is named only where the DNA matches it firmly. The listing skips clone size in some rows; elsewhere it reads once, few, many or a size class.

d_gene,abundance,v_gene,j_gene,CDR3aa,CDR3nt
TRBD2,-,TRBV7-3,TRBJ2-3,CASSFTTSGRTDAQYF,TGTGCCAGCAGCTTTACGACTAGCGGGAGAACAGATGCGCAGTATTTT
-,-,TRBV5-1,TRBJ1-1,CASSFPGTGSYGRNTEAFF,TGCGCCAGCAGCTTTCCCGGGACCGGGAGTTATGGTCGCAACACTGAAGCTTTCTTT
-,many,TRBV20-1,TRBJ1-1,CSAFQDLYTEAFF,TGCAGTGCTTTCCAGGACCTCTACACTGAAGCTTTCTTT
-,many,TRBV27,TRBJ1-5,CASSGGGGGHNQPQHF,TGTGCCAGCAGTGGGGGCGGCGGGGGACACAATCAGCCCCAGCATTTT
-,-,TRBV20-1,TRBJ1-1,CSAILEQGLLNPDAFF,TGCAGTGCTATTCTCGAACAGGGTCTCTTGAACCCTGACGCTTTCTTT
-,many,TRBV29-1,TRBJ2-1,CSVEMGTTYNEQFF,TGCAGCGTTGAGATGGGGACCACCTACAATGAGCAGTTCTTC
TRBD1,few,TRBV6-5,TRBJ2-3,CASSYARDRVTDTQYF,TGTGCCAGCAGTTACGCCCGGGACAGGGTCACAGATACGCAGTATTTT
-,-,TRBV27,TRBJ1-2,CASRNEPVAYGYTF,TGTGCCAGCAGGAACGAACCTGTGGCTTATGGCTACACCTTC
TRBD1,few,TRBV9,TRBJ2-3,CASSVVDRPETDTQYF,TGTGCCAGCAGCGTAGTGGACAGGCCTGAGACAGATACGCAGTATTTT
-,many,TRBV5-1,TRBJ2-3,CASSLDSPADTQYF,TGCGCCAGCAGCTTGGACAGTCCGGCAGATACGCAGTATTTT
TRBD2,many,TRBV7-2,TRBJ2-1,CASSLTRLAGGSLGSYNEQFF,TGTGCCAGCAGCTTAACAAGACTAGCGGGAGGGTCCCTAGGGTCCTACAATGAGCAGTTCTTC
-,-,TRBV6-4,TRBJ2-3,CASSDSTGSDEQYF,TGTGCCAGCAGTGACTCAACAGGGTCGGATGAGCAGTATTTT
TRBD2,many,TRBV20-1,TRBJ2-7,CSARDSPGGWEQYF,TGCAGTGCTAGGGATTCCCCGGGAGGTTGGGAGCAGTACTTC
-,many,TRBV2,TRBJ1-5,CASKSFNQPQHF,TGTGCCAGCAAGAGTTTTAATCAGCCCCAGCATTTT
TRBD2,many,TRBV6-5,TRBJ2-3,CASSYSVASGGTDTQYF,TGTGCCAGCAGTTACTCGGTGGCTAGCGGGGGCACAGATACGCAGTATTTT
-,many,TRBV30,TRBJ1-6,CAWSLSRVNSPLHF,TGTGCCTGGAGTTTAAGCAGGGTCAATTCACCCCTCCACTTT
TRBD2,many,TRBV28,TRBJ2-5,CASSSRLAGQRKETQYF,TGTGCCAGCAGTTCACGACTAGCGGGACAGCGTAAAGAGACCCAGTACTTC
-,many,TRBV4-2,TRBJ2-5,CASSPSQGYQETQYF,TGTGCCAGCAGCCCATCGCAGGGTTACCAAGAGACCCAGTACTTC
-,many,TRBV28,TRBJ1-1,CASTGTEAFF,TGTGCCAGCACTGGAACTGAAGCTTTCTTT
TRBD1,many,TRBV6-1,TRBJ2-7,CASQNTGAYEQYF,TGTGCCAGCCAAAATACAGGGGCCTACGAGCAGTACTTC
-,many,TRBV7-2,TRBJ2-2,CASSLYGTGELFF,TGTGCCAGCAGCTTATACGGGACCGGGGAGCTGTTTTTT
-,many,TRBV15,TRBJ2-7,CATSRDSVPGVEQYF,TGTGCCACCAGCAGAGATTCTGTCCCCGGGGTCGAGCAGTACTTC
TRBD1,-,TRBV20-1,TRBJ1-5,CSAKRAGGNQPQHF,TGCAGTGCTAAAAGGGCAGGGGGAAATCAGCCCCAGCATTTT
-,many,TRBV29-1,TRBJ2-1,CTYNEQFF,TGCACCTACAATGAGCAGTTCTTC
-,many,TRBV5-1,TRBJ2-3,CASATRSTDTQYF,TGCGCCAGCGCTACGCGAAGCACAGATACGCAGTATTTT